The rows below give T cell receptor beta chains drawn from one sample of a study of beta chain features in type 1 diabetes. Sequencing used immunoSEQ multiplex PCR; TCRdb keeps in-frame clones, though not all of them. The table lists around 180,000 clones, approximately 8.1% of them singletons. Material: central memory CD4+ T cells from blood. The receptors stem from a young man with type 1 diabetes. Each CDR3 is given with its conserved first and last residue. A D gene is named only where the DNA matches it firmly. Some rows mark clone size as missing; the rest say once, few, many or name a class of expanded clone.

D,V,J,size,DNA,CDR3
TRBD2,TRBV5-4,TRBJ2-1,.,TGTGCCAGCAGCTTGGGGCGGACTAGTTTGGGCTATTACAATGAGCAGTTCTTC,CASSLGRTSLGYYNEQFF
TRBD1,TRBV5-1,TRBJ2-7,few,TGCGCCAGCAGCCTGGGACAGGGGGGTTCCTTCATCTACGAGCAGTACTTC,CASSLGQGGSFIYEQYF
TRBD2,TRBV10-3,TRBJ2-3,.,TGTGCCATCAGTGGAAAGGGGACTAGCGGTAACACAGATACGCAGTATTTT,CAISGKGTSGNTDTQYF
TRBD2,TRBV9,TRBJ2-2,once,TGTGCCAGCAGCCCCGGGAGGTTGGACACCGGGGAGCTGTTTTTT,CASSPGRLDTGELFF
.,TRBV20-1,TRBJ1-2,.,TGCAGTGCCCAGGAAGAATATGGCTACACCTTC,CSAQEEYGYTF
TRBD1,TRBV4-1,TRBJ2-1,many,TGCGCCAGCAGCCCGGAGAGGGACAGTTGGGACAATGAGCAGTTCTTC,CASSPERDSWDNEQFF
TRBD1,TRBV5-1,TRBJ1-1,.,TGCGCCAGCAGCTTGGACGCAGGGGGCGCGAGCACTGAAGCTTTCTTT,CASSLDAGGASTEAFF
.,TRBV10-3,TRBJ2-2,few,TGTGCCATCAGTGAGTCGAGGGAACAAGTTAGAGCCGGGGAGCTGTTTTTT,CAISESREQVRAGELFF
TRBD1,TRBV7-2,TRBJ1-1,few,TGTGCCAGCAGCCAACGACAGGGGGCGGGCACTGAAGCTTTCTTT,CASSQRQGAGTEAFF
.,TRBV28,TRBJ2-3,few,TGTGCCAGCAGTTCCCCCGGGGAGGCTAGCACAGATACGCAGTATTTT,CASSSPGEASTDTQYF
.,TRBV5-1,TRBJ2-1,.,TGCGCCAGCAGGGATACACCTGTCGACTTCCACAATGAGCAGTTCTTC,CASRDTPVDFHNEQFF
TRBD1,TRBV5-6,TRBJ1-2,few,TGTGCCAGCACCGGACAGGGGAACTATGGCTACACCTTC,CASTGQGNYGYTF
.,TRBV28,TRBJ1-5,few,TGTGCCAGCAGTCAGGGTTGGGATCAGCCCCAGCATTTT,CASSQGWDQPQHF
TRBD2,TRBV28,TRBJ2-1,many,TGTGCCAGCAGTTCTAGCGGGAGGGGGGGTGAGCAGTTCTTC,CASSSSGRGGEQFF
.,TRBV5-4,TRBJ2-1,.,TGCGCCAGCAGCCAAGTTGCGGGAATTCCTCTCCTCGAGCAGTTCTTC,CASSQVAGIPLLEQFF
TRBD1,TRBV5-4,TRBJ2-3,few,TGTGCCAGCAGCTCGGACCGGGACAGGTCGACAAATACGCAGTATTTT,CASSSDRDRSTNTQYF
.,TRBV5-5,TRBJ2-7,.,TGTGCCAGCAGCTTGGTGAGCCGTCGGACAAACCAAGAGCAGTACTTC,CASSLVSRRTNQEQYF
.,TRBV2,TRBJ2-2,few,TGTGCCAGCAGTGTGGGGGCGGGCACCGGGGAGCTGTTTTTT,CASSVGAGTGELFF
.,TRBV19,TRBJ1-5,.,TGTGCCAGTAGTAAGTCGGGTGATCGGTTTCAGCCCCAGCATTTT,CASSKSGDRFQPQHF
TRBD1,TRBV6-1,TRBJ1-1,few,TGTGCCATCAGGGGACAGATGAACACTGAAGCTTTCTTT,CAIRGQMNTEAFF
TRBD1,TRBV18,TRBJ1-5,.,TGTGCCAGCTCCCCGATGCAGGGGGAAATTCAGCCCCAGCATTTT,CASSPMQGEIQPQHF
TRBD1,TRBV7-2,TRBJ2-7,few,TGTGCCAGCAGCCCGGTTATAGGGACAGGGCTCTACGAGCAGTACTTC,CASSPVIGTGLYEQYF
TRBD2,TRBV4-1,TRBJ2-5,few,TGCGCCAGCAGCCAAGAGGGGACTAGCGAAGAGACCCAGTACTTC,CASSQEGTSEETQYF
TRBD2,TRBV9,TRBJ2-1,.,TGTGCCAGCAGCTGGGGTGGGACTAGCGGCTACAATGAGCAGTTCTTC,CASSWGGTSGYNEQFF
TRBD1,TRBV28,TRBJ2-7,.,TGTGCCAGCAGTTTAAGCCCCGGGACAGGGGGGTACGAGCAGTACTTC,CASSLSPGTGGYEQYF
TRBD1,TRBV4-3,TRBJ2-5,.,TGCGCCAGCAGCCATACTACCGGGACAGGGGGGGAGACCCAGTACTTC,CASSHTTGTGGETQYF
TRBD2,TRBV4-3,TRBJ2-5,few,TGCGCCAGCAGCCAAGGTCAGGGACTAGCTGCAGGAGAGACCCAGTACTTC,CASSQGQGLAAGETQYF
TRBD1,TRBV28,TRBJ1-2,many,TGTGCCAGCAGTCTAGGGACAGCGACGGGCTATGGCTACACCTTC,CASSLGTATGYGYTF
TRBD1,TRBV28,TRBJ1-6,few,TGTGCCAGCAGGTTACAGGGGTCGGATTCACCCCTCCACTTT,CASRLQGSDSPLHF
.,TRBV5-4,TRBJ2-3,few,TGTGCCAGCAGCACGGGATTAGGTTATTATGCAGATACGCAGTATTTT,CASSTGLGYYADTQYF
.,TRBV28,TRBJ2-7,few,TGTGCCAGCAGTACAGGGTCCTACGAGCAGTACTTC,CASSTGSYEQYF
.,TRBV6-6,TRBJ1-2,.,TGTGCCAGCAGTCCTACAGGGTTGGCCTATGGCTACACCTTC,CASSPTGLAYGYTF
.,TRBV30,TRBJ1-2,few,TGTGCCTGGCACAGGGAGAAGGCTGGCTACACCTTC,CAWHREKAGYTF
.,TRBV19,TRBJ2-7,.,TGTGCCACCGGGACAGGGCGCCGGGGGGGCGAGCAGTACTTC,CATGTGRRGGEQYF
.,TRBV2,TRBJ2-1,few,TGTGCCAGCAATCCTCGGGAGCAGTTCTTC,CASNPREQFF
.,TRBV30,TRBJ2-1,.,TGTGCCTGTTTACAGGTAGGCTCCTACAATGAGCAGTTCTTC,CACLQVGSYNEQFF
TRBD2,TRBV4-1,TRBJ2-3,many,TGCGCCAGCCGTACTGCCCTAGCGGGAGAAGCAGATACGCAGTATTTT,CASRTALAGEADTQYF
.,TRBV6-5,TRBJ1-4,few,TGTGCCAGCAGTTACGGTACGGAGGGAGAAAAACTGTTTTTT,CASSYGTEGEKLFF
.,TRBV7-8,TRBJ2-7,.,TGTGCCAGCAGCTTTGGACAGTCAGGCTACGAGCAGTACTTC,CASSFGQSGYEQYF
.,TRBV1,TRBJ2-5,.,TGCACCAGCATAGCTGGGGTAGCGGGAGGTGGCGGGGAGACCCAGTACTTC,CTSIAGVAGGGGETQYF
.,TRBV25-1,TRBJ2-6,.,TGTGCCAGCAGGGGCACTGGGGCCAACGTCCTGACTTTC,CASRGTGANVLTF
.,TRBV5-1,TRBJ2-5,few,TGCGCCAGCAGCCACCCCCCGTTAGTCGGGAGTCTAGAGACCCAGTACTTC,CASSHPPLVGSLETQYF
.,TRBV27,TRBJ1-2,few,TGTGCCAGCAGTTTAGGGTACAGGGCTGGCTACACCTTC,CASSLGYRAGYTF
TRBD2,TRBV4-1,TRBJ2-5,.,TGCGCCAGCAGCCAGGCTGCCGGGACTAGCGGGGAGACCCAGTACTTC,CASSQAAGTSGETQYF
TRBD1,TRBV19,TRBJ1-4,.,TGTGCCAGTAGTATTACTGGACAGGGGAATGAAAAACTGTTTTTT,CASSITGQGNEKLFF
.,TRBV7-2,TRBJ2-7,few,TGTGCCAGCAGCTTGGGCCGAATAGGGGACTACGAGCAGTACTTC,CASSLGRIGDYEQYF
.,TRBV7-9,TRBJ1-6,.,TGTGCCAGCACCCCGGAGGCAGCTAATTCACCCCTCCACTTT,CASTPEAANSPLHF
TRBD2,TRBV27,TRBJ2-3,.,TGTGCCAGCAGTCTAAACCGACTAGCGGGGAGCACAGATACGCAGTATTTT,CASSLNRLAGSTDTQYF
TRBD1,TRBV7-6,TRBJ2-5,.,TGTGCCAGCAGCTTTCCGGGACAGGGGTCCGGGGCCCAGTACTTC,CASSFPGQGSGAQYF